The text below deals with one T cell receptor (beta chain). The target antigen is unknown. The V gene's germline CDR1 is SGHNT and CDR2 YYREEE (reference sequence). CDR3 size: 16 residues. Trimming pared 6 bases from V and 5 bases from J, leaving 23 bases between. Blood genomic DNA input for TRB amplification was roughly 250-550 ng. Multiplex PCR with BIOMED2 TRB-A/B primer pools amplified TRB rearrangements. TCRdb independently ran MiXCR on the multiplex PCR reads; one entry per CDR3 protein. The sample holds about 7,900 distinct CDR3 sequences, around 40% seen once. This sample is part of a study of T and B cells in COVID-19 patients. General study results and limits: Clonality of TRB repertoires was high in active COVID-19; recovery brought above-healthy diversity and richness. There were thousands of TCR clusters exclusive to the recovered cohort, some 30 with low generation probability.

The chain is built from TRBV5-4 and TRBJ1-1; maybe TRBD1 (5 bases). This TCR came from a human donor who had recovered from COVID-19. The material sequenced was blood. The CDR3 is CASTPEVGGRKTEAFF. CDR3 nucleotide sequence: TGTGCCAGCACCCCTGAGGTGGGGGGAAGAAAGACTGAAGCTTTCTTT. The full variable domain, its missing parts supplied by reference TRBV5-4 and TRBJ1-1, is ETGVTQSPTHLIKTRGQQVTLRCSSQSGHNTVSWYQQALGQGPQFIFQYYREEENGRGNFPPRFSGLQFPNYSSELNVNALELDDSALYLCASTPEVGGRKTEAFFGQGTRLTVV.